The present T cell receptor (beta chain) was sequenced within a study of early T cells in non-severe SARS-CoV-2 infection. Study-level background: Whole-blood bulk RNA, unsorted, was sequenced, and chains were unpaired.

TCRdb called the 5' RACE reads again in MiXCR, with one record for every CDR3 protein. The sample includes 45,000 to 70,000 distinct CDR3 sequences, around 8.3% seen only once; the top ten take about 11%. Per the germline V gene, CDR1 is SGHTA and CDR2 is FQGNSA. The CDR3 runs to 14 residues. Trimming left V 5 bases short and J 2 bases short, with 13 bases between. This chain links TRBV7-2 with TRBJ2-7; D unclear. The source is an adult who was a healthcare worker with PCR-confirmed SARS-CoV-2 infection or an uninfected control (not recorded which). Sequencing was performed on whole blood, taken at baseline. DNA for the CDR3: TGTGCCAGCAGCCTTGACGGGCCCGCCTACGAGCAGTACTTC. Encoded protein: CASSLDGPAYEQYF.